This T cell receptor beta chain was obtained from a study of breast tumors, draining lymph nodes, adjacent tissues. The sample holds many counts of this clonotype. Samples came from axillary lymph nodes draining the breast cancer. TCRdb ran MiXCR on the multiplex PCR reads and lists one entry per CDR3 protein. The sample has some 170,000 distinct CDR3 sequences, around 35% seen once. Germline lookup yields CDR1 LNHDA and CDR2 SQIVND (reference sequence). This CDR3 region has 14 residues. Trimming pared 2 bases from V and 0 bases from J, leaving 2 bases between. The sequenced sample consisted of axillary lymph node tissue. The receptor comes from a female donor with breast cancer. Some clones in this sample may be carry-over from other donors' samples. This chain connects TRBV19 to TRBJ1-6; D is uncertain. In DNA form, the CDR3 reads TGTGCCAGTAGTATAAGCTCCTATAATTCACCCCTCCACTTT. Translation gives CASSISSYNSPLHF.